These 28 T cell receptor beta chains were all obtained from the same sample, sequenced in a study of cytomegalovirus exposure and HLA in healthy donors. PCR involved 60 Vbeta and 13 Jbeta primers. The data were produced by immunoSEQ multiplex PCR, yet TCRdb's version contains in-frame clones alone and is incomplete. Among fewer than 200,000 clones listed, approximately 80% were seen once. Sequenced input: PBMCs. These receptors originate from a woman in her forties or fifties in good health and CMV-seronegative.

This chain uses TRBV6-1 with TRBJ1-1, with D maybe TRBD1 (5 bases). Germline V gene lookup returns CDR1 MNHNS and CDR2 SASEGT. The V gene lost 5 bases and the J gene lost 1 base, with 8 bases spanning the gap. CDR3 size: 13 residues. The CDR3 region is CASSTGKNTEAFF. Here the CDR3 DNA reads TGTGCCAGCAGTACAGGAAAGAACACTGAAGCTTTCTTT.

The chain uses TRBV9 and TRBJ1-6; D possibly corresponds to TRBD1 (6 bases). The CDR3 length is 15 residues. V was clipped by 1 base and J by 6 bases, with 11 bases between them. The germline V gene encodes CDR1 SGDLS and CDR2 YYNGEE. For the CDR3, the DNA is TGTGCCAGCAGCGTATGGGACAATCTTAATTCACCCCTCCACTTT. This encodes CASSVWDNLNSPLHF.

The chain recombines TRBV18 with TRBJ2-5; unclear D gene. The CDR3 has 12 residues. Germline V gives CDR1 KGHSH, CDR2 LQKENI. V was shortened by 3 bases and J by 4 bases, with 6 bases between the two germline ends. The CDR3 DNA follows: TGTGCCAGCTCACCCTCGTTAGAGACCCAGTACTTC. Protein sequence: CASSPSLETQYF.

The chain joins TRBV28 to TRBJ1-3, with D perhaps matching TRBD1 (6 bases). This CDR3 has 14 residues. With 7 bases removed from V and 2 bases from J, the gap between germline ends came to 12 bases. Germline V gene data show CDR1 as MDHEN and CDR2 as SYDVKM. Written as DNA, the CDR3 is TGTGCCAGCAATAACAGGGACCCTGGAAACACCATATATTTT. Amino acids: CASNNRDPGNTIYF.

Here the CDR3 reads CASSPTLDRGRHYGYTF. CDR3 in DNA: TGTGCCAGCTCACCTACTCTGGACAGGGGGCGTCACTATGGCTACACCTTC. The rearrangement links TRBV18 to TRBJ1-2; the match to TRBD1 covers 11 bases. V lost 3 bases to trimming and J lost 3 bases; unmatched junction nucleotides: 9. CDR1 is KGHSH and CDR2 is LQKENI in the germline V gene. The CDR3 is made up of 17 amino acids. The full variable domain, its missing parts supplied by reference TRBV18 and TRBJ1-2, is NAGVMQNPRHLVRRRGQEARLRCSPMKGHSHVYWYRQLPEEGLKFMVYLQKENIIDESGMPKERFSAEFPKEGPSILRIQQVVRGDSAAYFCASSPTLDRGRHYGYTFGSGTRLTVV.

The CDR3 DNA reads as TGTGCCAGCAGCTTACCCTCTCCCGAGCAGTACTTC. Protein product: CASSLPSPEQYF. The V gene is TRBV11-2, the J gene TRBJ2-7; D remains ambiguous. This CDR3 comprises 12 residues. Per germline, CDR1 SGHAT and CDR2 FQNNGV. The V and J ends lost 2 bases and 6 bases respectively, with 8 bases between them.

The V and J genes are TRBV2 and TRBJ2-2; TRBD2 matches at 13 bases. CDR3 length: 18 amino acids. V shed 6 bases and J 0 bases; nucleotides not matched to a gene: 7. Germline V gene data show CDR1 as SNHLY and CDR2 as FYNNEI. The CDR3 spells CASRIGLAGASNTGELFF. CDR3 in DNA: TGTGCCAGCAGGATCGGACTAGCGGGAGCCTCGAACACCGGGGAGCTGTTTTTT.

V and J are TRBV5-8 and TRBJ1-6; 7 bases map to TRBD1. Germline V gives CDR1 SGHTS, CDR2 YDEGEE. J gave up 0 bases and V 6 bases, and 18 bases lay outside the gene matches. The CDR3 length is 20 residues. CDR3 region: CASNQRTGFASSSYNSPLHF. CDR3 bases: TGTGCCAGCAATCAACGGACAGGTTTCGCTTCTAGCTCCTATAATTCACCCCTCCACTTT.

The chain has TRBV10-2 and TRBJ1-1; no clear D. The germline V gene encodes CDR1 WSHSY and CDR2 SAAADI. This CDR3 has 13 amino acids. V was trimmed by 7 bases and J by 4 bases, leaving 13 bases between them. The CDR3 DNA reads as TGCGCCAGCAACGTCGGGGTGAGCACTGAAGCTTTCTTT. It is translated as CASNVGVSTEAFF.

This clone was seen a handful of times. The chain has TRBV6-1 and TRBJ1-1; D might be TRBD1 (6 bases). The CDR3 has 14 amino acids. V was clipped by 8 bases and J by 2 bases, with 15 bases between them. The germline gives CDR1 MNHNS, CDR2 SASEGT. The CDR3 sequence: CASRDGGGNTEAFF. Here the CDR3 DNA reads TGTGCCAGCCGGGACGGCGGGGGCAACACTGAAGCTTTCTTT.

The V call is TRBV2, the J call TRBJ1-2; possible D gene TRBD1, 6 bases. The CDR3 is made up of 14 amino acids. Trimming stripped 6 bases from V and 4 bases from J, with 15 bases between. Germline values: CDR1 SNHLY, CDR2 FYNNEI. The CDR3 spells CASRSQQGSYGYTF. In nucleotides, the CDR3 is TGTGCCAGCAGGAGCCAACAGGGTTCCTATGGCTACACCTTC.

This chain joins TRBV5-1 and TRBJ1-2; 8 positions agree with TRBD1. J lost 4 bases, V lost 1 base, and 6 bases had no gene match. The CDR3 is 15 residues long. The germline CDR1 and CDR2 sequences are SGHRS and YFSETQ. The DNA for the CDR3 is TGCGCCAGCAGCTTGACCCAGGGGGCCGGCTATGGCTACACCTTC. Its translation is CASSLTQGAGYGYTF. Using reference TRBV5-1 and TRBJ1-2 for the parts outside the CDR3, the full variable domain is KAGVTQTPRYLIKTRGQQVTLSCSPISGHRSVSWYQQTPGQGLQFLFEYFSETQRNKGNFPGRFSGRQFSNSRSEMNVSTLELGDSALYLCASSLTQGAGYGYTFGSGTRLTVV.

The chain carries TRBV28 and TRBJ1-2; D gene uncertain. The germline V and J ends were trimmed by 7 bases and 0 bases, with 12 bases remaining between them. The CDR3 has 14 residues. The germline V gene encodes CDR1 MDHEN and CDR2 SYDVKM. The CDR3 DNA sequence: TGTGCCAGCAATCCAGGTCTAACTAACTATGGCTACACCTTC. Translating it yields CASNPGLTNYGYTF.

The V call is TRBV6-1, the J call TRBJ2-1; the match to TRBD2 covers 16 bases. J lost 2 bases, V lost 1 base, and 5 bases had no gene match. The germline V gene encodes CDR1 MNHNS and CDR2 SASEGT. This CDR3 spans 19 amino acids. The CDR3 reads CASSEGGGLAGGPYNEQFF. The CDR3 DNA follows: TGTGCCAGCAGTGAAGGTGGGGGACTAGCGGGAGGGCCCTACAATGAGCAGTTCTTC.

The chain carries TRBV5-1 and TRBJ1-6; TRBD1 agrees at 12 bases. The J segment lost 7 bases and the V segment lost 3 bases, leaving 5 bases of the junction unmatched. The CDR3 loop spans 16 amino acids. Germline lookup yields CDR1 SGHRS and CDR2 YFSETQ. DNA for the CDR3: TGCGCCAGCAGCTGGGGACAGGGGGCGCAAAATTCACCCCTCCACTTT. Amino acids: CASSWGQGAQNSPLHF. Full variable domain (remainder filled in from reference TRBV5-1 and TRBJ1-6): KAGVTQTPRYLIKTRGQQVTLSCSPISGHRSVSWYQQTPGQGLQFLFEYFSETQRNKGNFPGRFSGRQFSNSRSEMNVSTLELGDSALYLCASSWGQGAQNSPLHFGNGTRLTVT.

CDR3 in amino acids: CASSYSGTRNEQYF. CDR3 nucleotides: TGTGCCAGTAGCTACTCCGGGACTAGAAACGAGCAGTACTTC. The V and J genes are TRBV19 and TRBJ2-7; TRBD2 matches at 8 bases. Germline trimming cut 6 bases from V and 5 bases from J; bases unmatched to any gene: 9. CDR3 length equals 14 residues. The V gene's germline CDR1 is LNHDA and CDR2 SQIVND (reference sequence). The whole variable domain, filled in from reference TRBV19 and TRBJ2-7, reads DGGITQSPKYLFRKEGQNVTLSCEQNLNHDAMYWYRQDPGQGLRLIYYSQIVNDFQKGDIAEGYSVSREKKESFPLTVTSAQKNPTAFYLCASSYSGTRNEQYFGPGTRLTVT.

The genes are TRBV28 and TRBJ1-4; no clear D gene. In germline, CDR1 is MDHEN, CDR2 SYDVKM. The CDR3 spans 17 residues. V shed 3 bases and J shed 2 bases, with 16 bases lying between them. The CDR3 loop is CASSFGVSPATNEKLFF. In nucleotides, the CDR3 is TGTGCCAGCAGTTTCGGGGTATCCCCGGCGACTAATGAAAAACTGTTTTTT.

The chain links TRBV4-1 to TRBJ1-2, with D possibly TRBD1 on 5 matching bases. The CDR3 extends over 14 amino acids. Trimming left V 3 bases short and J 2 bases short, with 10 bases between. Germline CDR1 MGHRA, CDR2 YSYEKL. CDR3 DNA sequence: TGCGCCAGCAGCCATCCAGGGAAGAACTATGGCTACACCTTC. Protein sequence: CASSHPGKNYGYTF.

This sequence joins TRBV5-1 and TRBJ2-1; 9 nucleotides agree with TRBD1. CDR1 and CDR2 (germline): SGHRS, YFSETQ. CDR3 length: 15 amino acids. After removal of 3 bases from V and 9 bases from J, the junction contained 10 bases not matched to a gene. The CDR3 bases are TGCGCCAGCAGCTGGACAGGGGACTCTACAAGTGAGCAGTTCTTC. Its protein product is CASSWTGDSTSEQFF.

The J gene is TRBJ2-5, the V gene TRBV6-5; 10 nucleotides line up with TRBD2. Losses at the gene ends were 4 bases for V and 2 bases for J; bases not matched to a gene: 7. The CDR3 totals 16 residues. Germline-derived CDR1 and CDR2 are MNHEY and SVGAGI. The CDR3 DNA is TGTGCCAGCAGTTCCCGGACTAGCGGTCTACAAGAGACCCAGTACTTC. This translates into CASSSRTSGLQETQYF.

To note about this clone: A read error may produce the germline difference seen at one junction end. This chain joins TRBV7-9 and TRBJ1-1; D gene ambiguous. Looked up from germline, CDR1 is SEHNR and CDR2 is FQNEAQ (reference sequence). The CDR3 runs 15 residues. Here the CDR3 DNA reads TGTTCCAGCAGCTTCGATCTCGGGTTGGGCACTGAAGCTTTCTTT. Its protein product is CSSSFDLGLGTEAFF. Based on the CDR3 plus reference TRBV7-9 and TRBJ1-1, the full variable domain is DTGVSQNPRHKITKRGQNVTFRCDPISEHNRLYWYRQTLGQGPEFLTYFQNEAQLEKSRLLSDRFSAERPKGSFSTLEIQRTEQGDSAMYLCSSSFDLGLGTEAFFGQGTRLTVV.

V is TRBV11-2 and J is TRBJ2-2; TRBD1 matches at 11 bases. The CDR3 extends over 15 amino acids. Germline values: CDR1 SGHAT, CDR2 FQNNGV. The junction had 3 bases not matched to a gene; V was cut back by 3 bases and J by 6 bases. The CDR3 DNA follows: TGTGCCAGCAGCTTTGGGACAGGGGGGTCCGGGGAGCTGTTTTTT. Protein: CASSFGTGGSGELFF. The variable domain in full, completed from reference TRBV11-2 and TRBJ2-2, reads EAGVAQSPRYKIIEKRQSVAFWCNPISGHATLYWYQQILGQGPKLLIQFQNNGVVDDSQLPKDRFSAERLKGVDSTLKIQPAKLEDSAVYLCASSFGTGGSGELFFGEGSRLTVL.

The rearrangement links TRBV5-6 to TRBJ1-5; 8 bases map to TRBD1. Germline CDR1 SGHDT, CDR2 YYEEEE. The CDR3 runs to 14 residues. The J segment lost 6 bases and the V segment lost 2 bases, leaving 4 bases of the junction unmatched. This CDR3 reads CASSFGQGGQPQHF. CDR3 nucleotides: TGTGCCAGCAGCTTCGGACAGGGCGGTCAGCCCCAGCATTTT. The variable domain in full, completed from reference TRBV5-6 and TRBJ1-5, reads DAGVTQSPTHLIKTRGQQVTLRCSPKSGHDTVSWYQQALGQGPQFIFQYYEEEERQRGNFPDRFSGHQFPNYSSELNVNALLLGDSALYLCASSFGQGGQPQHFGDGTRLSIL.

This rearrangement joins TRBV9 to TRBJ1-1; TRBD1 might be the D (6 bases). The germline V and J ends were trimmed by 3 bases and 4 bases, with 13 bases remaining between them. CDR1 and CDR2 (germline): SGDLS, YYNGEE. The length of the CDR3 is 14 residues. The CDR3 loop is CASSAQGTVTEAFF. DNA for the CDR3: TGTGCCAGCAGCGCCCAGGGGACGGTCACTGAAGCTTTCTTT.

The chain has TRBV28 and TRBJ2-1; the match to TRBD2 covers 7 bases. With V trimmed by 10 bases and J by 7 bases, 10 bases remained unmatched. Germline CDR1 MDHEN, CDR2 SYDVKM. The CDR3 contains 13 residues. In DNA form, the CDR3 reads TGTGCCAACGGCCGGGGAGGGCCTAATGAGCAGTTCTTC. It is translated as CANGRGGPNEQFF.

In its sample, this clone was seen once. The chain employs TRBV27 and TRBJ1-4; TRBD1 aligns across 8 bases. Trimming at V came to 4 bases and at J to 9 bases, leaving 16 bases not matched to a gene. CDR3 length: 17 residues. CDR1 and CDR2 from the germline V gene are MNHEY and SMNVEV (reference sequence). The CDR3 region is CASSWDRNVSPGKKLFF. CDR3 in DNA: TGTGCCAGCAGTTGGGACAGGAACGTGTCTCCGGGAAAAAAACTGTTTTTT.

The V and J genes are TRBV4-3 and TRBJ2-1, with a tentative D call TRBD1 (5 bases). This CDR3 comprises 13 residues. Germline assignment: CDR1 LGHNA and CDR2 YSLEER. V gave up 0 bases and J gave up 5 bases, with 5 bases separating them. Here the CDR3 reads CASSQETDNEQFF. CDR3 DNA sequence: TGCGCCAGCAGCCAAGAGACAGACAATGAGCAGTTCTTC.

A few counts support this clone. The rearrangement links TRBV29-1 to TRBJ1-1, with TRBD1 matching 8 bases. CDR3 size: 13 residues. Trimming at V came to 2 bases and at J to 5 bases, leaving 4 bases not matched to a gene. Germline assignment: CDR1 SQVTM and CDR2 ANQGSEA. CDR3 in DNA: TGCAGCGTTGAAAGCAGGGGGCGGACTGAAGCTTTCTTT. This gives the protein CSVESRGRTEAFF.